These 3 T cell receptor beta chains were all obtained from the same sample, sequenced in a study of OX40 agonist ivuxolimab in advanced cancers. Data came from immunoSEQ multiplex PCR; TCRdb stores just in-frame clones and leaves some out. Of some 69,000 clones in the sample, 90% were seen once. The sample was CD4+ or CD8+ T cells sorted from blood, taken in a trial of the OX40 agonist ivuxolimab. The receptors come from an adult with an advanced solid tumor such as melanoma, head and neck, liver or kidney cancer.

A few counts support this clone. V and J are TRBV11-3 and TRBJ1-3; no firm D call. The germline V gene has CDR1 SGHNT and CDR2 YENEEA. This CDR3 contains 16 residues. Trimming pared 4 bases from V and 1 base from J, leaving 14 bases between. The CDR3 DNA sequence: TGTGCCAGCAGCTCCGTGACTCCACTGTCTGGAAACACCATATATTTT. Translated: CASSSVTPLSGNTIYF. Supplemented by reference TRBV11-3 and TRBJ1-3, the full variable domain reads EAGVVQSPRYKIIEKKQPVAFWCNPISGHNTLYWYLQNLGQGPELLIRYENEEAVDDSQLPKDRFSAERLKGVDSTLKIQPAELGDSAVYLCASSSVTPLSGNTIYFGEGSWLTVV.

The chain joins TRBV7-3 to TRBJ2-1; 7 bases agree with TRBD2. Germline values: CDR1 SGHTA, CDR2 FQGTGA. The CDR3 contains 16 residues. V lost 2 bases, J lost 5 bases, and 9 bases stayed unmatched. CDR3 sequence reads: CASSLVSLAANNEQFF. DNA for the CDR3: TGTGCCAGCAGCTTAGTAAGTCTAGCGGCAAACAATGAGCAGTTCTTC.

V and J are TRBV6-5 and TRBJ2-1; D possibly uses TRBD1 or TRBD2 (5 bases each). CDR3 length: 12 residues. The germline V gene has CDR1 MNHEY and CDR2 SVGAGI. Trimming took off 2 bases at V and 10 bases at J, with 9 bases between the two ends. The CDR3 DNA follows: TGTGCCAGCAGTTACCGGGACCAAGAGCAGTTCTTC. Its protein is CASSYRDQEQFF.